The sequence of this T cell receptor beta chain was determined in a study of cytomegalovirus exposure and HLA in healthy donors. The donors were members of the roughly 120-subject validation cohort (separate from the roughly 700-subject first cohort). Germline V gene sequence: CDR1 SGHRS, CDR2 YFSETQ. With 9 bases clipped from V and 3 bases from J, the junction kept 11 bases outside the gene matches. The CDR3 runs to 14 residues. Sequencing used immunoSEQ multiplex PCR; TCRdb keeps in-frame clones, though not all of them. The table lists 80,000 to 100,000 clones, around 90% of them singletons. The receptor was isolated from a woman aged 30 to 39 in good health and CMV-seronegative. Sequencing used PBMCs. The chain employs TRBV5-1 and TRBJ1-2, with TRBD1 matching 7 bases. CDR3 sequence (DNA): TGCGCCACCAGGATAGGACAGGAAGACTATGGCTACACCTTC. Translating it yields CATRIGQEDYGYTF.